This record concerns one T cell receptor beta chain sequence. Its antigen is unknown. TCRdb shows the sequencer as Illumina HiSeq 2000. TCR beta cDNA libraries were prepared using 5'RACE template switching, which introduced a universal primer site and unique molecular identifiers. cDNA synthesis was primed from the TCR beta constant segment, followed by two successive PCR amplification steps. In the authors' own workflow: MIGEC handled demultiplexing of the reads and grouping by UMI, while MiTCR was used to assemble and quantify clonotypes. To exclude erroneous sequences, any TCR cDNA sequence not supported by at least two reads was discarded. The tcR package was used for downstream repertoire analysis, and clonotypes were matched between fractions using CDR3 nucleotide sequence together with V segment. VDJmatch was used to annotate antigen specificity against VDJdb, with one amino acid substitution in CDR3 allowed. Following TCRdb reprocessing, every CDR3 protein sequence forms one entry, and DNA is not provided. The V and J calls were determined by TCRdb, not by the authors. The sample has under 200,000 distinct CDR3 sequences on record. The top ten hold around 20% of the sample.

This sample was included in a study of T cells expressing NK-cell markers (dated by TCRdb to 2020 to 2021). Some background on the complete study: About eight donors provided sorted CD3+CD56+NKG2C+, CD3+CD56+NKG2C- and CD3+CD56-NKG2C+ T-cell subsets, whose TCR beta-chain repertoires were profiled. Among the eight sequenced donors, seven were HCMV-seropositive and one was HCMV-seronegative. Illumina HiSeq 2000/2500, MiSeq or NextSeq was used to sequence libraries as 2 x 150 bp reads. Randomly selected healthy volunteers, three men and five women, were used as the eight sequenced donors.

A commercial ELISA kit detecting HCMV-specific IgG in serum was used to determine HCMV serostatus. Peripheral blood mononuclear cells were isolated from blood by Ficoll density gradient centrifugation. The CDR3 spans 15 residues, from the cysteine through the phenylalanine. The protein alone is recorded here. From a lookup of the germline V gene, CDR1 and CDR2 are SGHRS and YFSETQ. Summary of the overall study and its limitations: In five to seven donors, the dominant CD3+CD56+NKG2C+ clonotypes were among the top 10 CD8+ clonotypes and accounted for roughly 1.0-8% of CD8+ T cells. It remained unclear whether the expanded NKG2C-expressing T cell clones were specific for HCMV antigens. Those dominant clonotypes were again the most abundant among CD3+CD56-NKG2C+ cells in a few donors, at about 28.3-65%.

The receptor chain draws on TRBV5-1 and TRBJ2-4. The receptor's source is a woman aged 18 to 75 in good health. Sequencing was carried out using blood T cells: a sorted CD56 or NKG2C T cell subset, CD4+ or CD8+ T cells, or bulk PBMC T cells (not recorded which). The CDR3 in this case is CASSLETGFGNIQYF.